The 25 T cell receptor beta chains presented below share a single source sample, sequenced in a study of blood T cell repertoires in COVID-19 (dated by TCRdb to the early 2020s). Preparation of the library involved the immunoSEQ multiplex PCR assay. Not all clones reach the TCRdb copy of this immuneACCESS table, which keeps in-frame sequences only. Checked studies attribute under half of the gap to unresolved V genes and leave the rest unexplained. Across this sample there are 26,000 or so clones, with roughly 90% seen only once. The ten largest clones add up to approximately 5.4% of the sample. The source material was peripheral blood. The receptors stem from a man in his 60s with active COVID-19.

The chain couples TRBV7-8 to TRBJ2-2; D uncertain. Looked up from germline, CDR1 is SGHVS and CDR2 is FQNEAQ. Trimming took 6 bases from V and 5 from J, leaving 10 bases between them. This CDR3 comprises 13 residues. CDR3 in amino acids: CASRHLETGELFF. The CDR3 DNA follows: TGTGCCAGCAGACACCTAGAAACCGGGGAGCTGTTTTTT. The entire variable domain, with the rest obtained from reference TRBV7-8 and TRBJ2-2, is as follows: GAGVSQSPRYKVAKRGQDVALRCDPISGHVSLFWYQQALGQGPEFLTYFQNEAQLDKSGLPSDRFFAERPEGSVSTLKIQRTQQEDSAVYLCASRHLETGELFFGEGSRLTVL.

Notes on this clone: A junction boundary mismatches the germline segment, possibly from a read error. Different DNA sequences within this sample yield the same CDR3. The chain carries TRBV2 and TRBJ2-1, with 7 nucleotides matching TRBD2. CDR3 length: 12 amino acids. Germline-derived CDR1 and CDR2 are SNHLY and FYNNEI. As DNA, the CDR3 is TGTGCCAGCAGTGTCGGGGGGTATGAACAGTTCTTC. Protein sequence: CASSVGGYEQFF.

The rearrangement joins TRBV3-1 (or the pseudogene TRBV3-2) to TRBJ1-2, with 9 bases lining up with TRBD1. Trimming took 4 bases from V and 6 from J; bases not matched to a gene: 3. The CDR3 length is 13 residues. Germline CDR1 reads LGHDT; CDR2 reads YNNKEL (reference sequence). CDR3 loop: CASSPGQGNGYTF. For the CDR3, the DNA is TGTGCCAGCAGCCCCGGACAGGGGAATGGCTACACCTTC.

This chain's CDR3 is CASTLGSGGAGTGELFF. The CDR3 DNA sequence: TGTGCCAGTACCCTCGGGAGCGGGGGGGCCGGCACCGGGGAGCTGTTTTTT. The chain joins TRBV19 to TRBJ2-2; 10 bases line up with TRBD2. V trimming: 7 bases; J trimming: 4 bases; junction bases outside the gene matches: 12. The CDR3 covers 17 residues. In germline, CDR1 is LNHDA, CDR2 SQIVND (reference sequence).

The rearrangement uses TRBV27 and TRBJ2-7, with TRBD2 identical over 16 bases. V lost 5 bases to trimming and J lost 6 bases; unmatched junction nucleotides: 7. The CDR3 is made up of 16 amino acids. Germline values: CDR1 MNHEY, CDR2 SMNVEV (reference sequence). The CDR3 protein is CASSAGLAGGLGEQYF. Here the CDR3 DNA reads TGTGCCAGCAGTGCGGGACTAGCGGGGGGGCTAGGCGAGCAGTACTTC.

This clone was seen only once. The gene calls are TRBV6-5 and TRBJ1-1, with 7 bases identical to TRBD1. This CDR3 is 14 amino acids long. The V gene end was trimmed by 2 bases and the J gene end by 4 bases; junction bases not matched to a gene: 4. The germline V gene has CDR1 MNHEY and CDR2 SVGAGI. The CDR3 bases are TGTGCCAGCAGTTACAGGGGGGACAGCACTGAAGCTTTCTTT. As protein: CASSYRGDSTEAFF.

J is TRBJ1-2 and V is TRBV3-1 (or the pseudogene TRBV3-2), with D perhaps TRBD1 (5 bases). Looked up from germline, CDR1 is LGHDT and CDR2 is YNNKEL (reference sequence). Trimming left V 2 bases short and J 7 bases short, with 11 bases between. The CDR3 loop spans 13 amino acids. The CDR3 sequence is CASSQLGVAGYTF. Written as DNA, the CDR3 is TGTGCCAGCAGCCAATTAGGGGTCGCTGGCTACACCTTC.

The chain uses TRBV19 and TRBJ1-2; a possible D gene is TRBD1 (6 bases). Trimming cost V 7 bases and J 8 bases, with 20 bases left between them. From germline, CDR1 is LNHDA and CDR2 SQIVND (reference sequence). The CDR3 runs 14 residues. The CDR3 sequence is CASNNFRGAEGYTF. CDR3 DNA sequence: TGTGCCAGTAACAACTTCCGGGGGGCTGAAGGCTACACCTTC. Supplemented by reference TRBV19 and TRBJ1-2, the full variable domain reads DGGITQSPKYLFRKEGQNVTLSCEQNLNHDAMYWYRQDPGQGLRLIYYSQIVNDFQKGDIAEGYSVSREKKESFPLTVTSAQKNPTAFYLCASNNFRGAEGYTFGSGTRLTVV.

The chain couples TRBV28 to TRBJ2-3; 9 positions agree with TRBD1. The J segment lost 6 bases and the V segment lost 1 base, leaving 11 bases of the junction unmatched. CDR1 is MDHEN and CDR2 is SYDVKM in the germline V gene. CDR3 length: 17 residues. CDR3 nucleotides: TGTGCCAGCAGTTTATTACAGGGGGCGCGAGGCAGGGATACGCAGTATTTT. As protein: CASSLLQGARGRDTQYF. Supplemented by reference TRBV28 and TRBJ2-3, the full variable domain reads DVKVTQSSRYLVKRTGEKVFLECVQDMDHENMFWYRQDPGLGLRLIYFSYDVKMKEKGDIPEGYSVSREKKERFSLILESASTNQTSMYLCASSLLQGARGRDTQYFGPGTRLTVL.

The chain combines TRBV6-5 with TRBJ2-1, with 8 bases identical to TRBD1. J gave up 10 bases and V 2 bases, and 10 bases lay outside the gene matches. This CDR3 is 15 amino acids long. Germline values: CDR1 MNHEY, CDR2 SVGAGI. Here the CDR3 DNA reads TGTGCCAGCAGTTACCCGAAACAGGGGGGACACGAGCAGTTCTTC. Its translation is CASSYPKQGGHEQFF.

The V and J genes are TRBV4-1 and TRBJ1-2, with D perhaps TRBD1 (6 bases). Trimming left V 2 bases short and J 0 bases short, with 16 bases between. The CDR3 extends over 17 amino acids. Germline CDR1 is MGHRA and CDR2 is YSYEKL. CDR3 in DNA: TGCGCCAGCAGCCAATTTTTGTCGGCAGGGGCTAACTATGGCTACACCTTC. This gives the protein CASSQFLSAGANYGYTF.

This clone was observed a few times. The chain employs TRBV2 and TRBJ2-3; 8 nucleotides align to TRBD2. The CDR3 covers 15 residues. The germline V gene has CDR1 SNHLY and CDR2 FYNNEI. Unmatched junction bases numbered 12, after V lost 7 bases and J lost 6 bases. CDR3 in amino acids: CASIRVSGLGDTQYF. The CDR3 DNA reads TGTGCCAGCATAAGAGTATCGGGACTAGGGGATACGCAGTATTTT.

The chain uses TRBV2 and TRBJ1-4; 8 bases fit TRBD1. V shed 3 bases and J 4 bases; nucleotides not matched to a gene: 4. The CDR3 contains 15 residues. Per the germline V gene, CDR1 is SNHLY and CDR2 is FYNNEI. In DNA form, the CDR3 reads TGTGCCAGCAGTGAGTTGGGACAGGTTAATGAAAAACTGTTTTTT. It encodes CASSELGQVNEKLFF.

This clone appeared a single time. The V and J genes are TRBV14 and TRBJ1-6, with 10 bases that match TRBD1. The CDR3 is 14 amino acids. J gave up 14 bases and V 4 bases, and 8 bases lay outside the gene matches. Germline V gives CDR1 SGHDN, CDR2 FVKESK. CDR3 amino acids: CASSPDRGLGALHF. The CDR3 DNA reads TGTGCCAGCAGCCCCGACAGGGGGCTCGGAGCCCTCCACTTT.

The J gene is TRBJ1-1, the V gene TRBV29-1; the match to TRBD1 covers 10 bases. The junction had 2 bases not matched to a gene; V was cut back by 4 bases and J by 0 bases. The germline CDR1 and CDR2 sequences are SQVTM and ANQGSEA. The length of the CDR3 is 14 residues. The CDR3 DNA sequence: TGCAGCGTTGGGGGACAGGGGTTGAACACTGAAGCTTTCTTT. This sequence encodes CSVGGQGLNTEAFF.

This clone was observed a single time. DNA for the CDR3: TGCGCCAGCAGCCAAGATCAACAGGGTAGGAGGAACACTGAAGCTTTCTTT. It specifies CASSQDQQGRRNTEAFF. The rearrangement links TRBV4-1 to TRBJ1-1, with a weak D call TRBD1 (6 bases). Germline V gene data show CDR1 as MGHRA and CDR2 as YSYEKL. The CDR3 is 17 amino acids. Trimming took off 0 bases at V and 1 base at J, with 15 bases between the two ends.

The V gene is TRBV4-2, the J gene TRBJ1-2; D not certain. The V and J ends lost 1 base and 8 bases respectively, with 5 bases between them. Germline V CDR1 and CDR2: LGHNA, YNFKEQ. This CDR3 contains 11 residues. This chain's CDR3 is CASSQGLGYTF. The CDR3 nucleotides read TGTGCCAGCAGCCAAGGTCTGGGCTACACCTTC.

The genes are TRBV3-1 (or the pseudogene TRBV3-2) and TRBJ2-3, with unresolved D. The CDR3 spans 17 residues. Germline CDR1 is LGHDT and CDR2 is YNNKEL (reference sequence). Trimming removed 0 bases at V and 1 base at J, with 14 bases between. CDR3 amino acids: CASSQDRPYGCTDTQYF. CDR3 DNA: TGTGCCAGCAGCCAAGATCGCCCCTATGGTTGCACAGATACGCAGTATTTT.

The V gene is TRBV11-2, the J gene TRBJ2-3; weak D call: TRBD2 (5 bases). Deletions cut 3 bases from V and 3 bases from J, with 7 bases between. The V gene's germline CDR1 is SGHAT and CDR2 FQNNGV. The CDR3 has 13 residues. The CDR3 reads CASSFSGTDTQYF. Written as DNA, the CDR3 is TGTGCCAGCAGCTTTTCGGGGACAGATACGCAGTATTTT.

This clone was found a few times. The CDR3 spells CASSLPLGRDSYEQYF. Written as DNA, the CDR3 is TGCGCCAGCAGCTTACCCCTGGGGAGAGATTCCTACGAGCAGTACTTC. The genes are TRBV5-1 and TRBJ2-7; maybe TRBD2 (5 bases). CDR1 is SGHRS, CDR2 YFSETQ, per germline. The CDR3 has 16 residues. V gave up 2 bases and J gave up 1 base, with 16 bases separating them.

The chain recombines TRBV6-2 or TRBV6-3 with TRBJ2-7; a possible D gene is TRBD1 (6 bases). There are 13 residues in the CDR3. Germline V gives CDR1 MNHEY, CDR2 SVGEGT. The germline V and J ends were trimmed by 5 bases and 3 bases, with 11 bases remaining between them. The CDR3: CASSRTGNYEQYF. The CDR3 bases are TGTGCCAGCAGTCGAACAGGGAACTACGAGCAGTACTTC.

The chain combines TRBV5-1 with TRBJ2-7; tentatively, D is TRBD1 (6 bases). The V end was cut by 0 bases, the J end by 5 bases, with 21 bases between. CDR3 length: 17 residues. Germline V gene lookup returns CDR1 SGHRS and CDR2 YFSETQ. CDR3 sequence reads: CASSLVGPGQYMDEQYF. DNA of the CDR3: TGCGCCAGCAGCTTGGTCGGACCCGGACAGTATATGGACGAGCAGTACTTC.

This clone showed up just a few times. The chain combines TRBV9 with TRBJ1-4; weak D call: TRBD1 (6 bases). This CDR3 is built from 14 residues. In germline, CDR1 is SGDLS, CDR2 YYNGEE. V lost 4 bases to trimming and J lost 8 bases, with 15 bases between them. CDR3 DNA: TGTGCCAGCAGCCCCCAGGGGTTCGCGGAAAAACTGTTTTTT. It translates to CASSPQGFAEKLFF.

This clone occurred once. Here the CDR3 reads CASSQSRGRGQWVSSPGELFF. The CDR3 nucleotides are TGTGCCAGCAGCCAATCACGAGGCAGGGGGCAATGGGTTAGTTCACCGGGGGAGCTGTTTTTT. The V gene is TRBV3-1 (or the pseudogene TRBV3-2), the J gene TRBJ2-2, with 8 bases matching TRBD1. V shed 2 bases, J shed 8 bases, and the junction held 25 bases outside the gene matches. CDR1 and CDR2 from the germline V gene are LGHDT and YNNKEL (reference sequence). This CDR3 is 21 amino acids long.

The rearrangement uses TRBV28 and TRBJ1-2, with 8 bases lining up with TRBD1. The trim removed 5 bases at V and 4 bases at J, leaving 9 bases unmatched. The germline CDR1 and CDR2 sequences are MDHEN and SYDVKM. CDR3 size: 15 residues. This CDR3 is CASSPGQGFFYGYTF. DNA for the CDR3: TGTGCCAGCAGTCCCGGACAGGGCTTTTTCTATGGCTACACCTTC.